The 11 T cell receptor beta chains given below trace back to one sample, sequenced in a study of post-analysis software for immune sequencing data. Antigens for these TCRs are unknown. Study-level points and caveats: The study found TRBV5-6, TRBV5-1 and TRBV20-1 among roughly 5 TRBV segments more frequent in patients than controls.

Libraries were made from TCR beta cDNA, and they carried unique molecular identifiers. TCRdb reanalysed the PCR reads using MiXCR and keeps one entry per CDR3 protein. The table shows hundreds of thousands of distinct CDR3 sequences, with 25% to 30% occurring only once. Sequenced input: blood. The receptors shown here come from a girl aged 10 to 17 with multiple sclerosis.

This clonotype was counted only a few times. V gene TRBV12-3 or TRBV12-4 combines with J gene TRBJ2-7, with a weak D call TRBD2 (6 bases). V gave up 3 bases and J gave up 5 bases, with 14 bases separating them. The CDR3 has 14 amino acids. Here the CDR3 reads CASSFTSRAHEQYF. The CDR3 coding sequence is TGTGCCAGCAGTTTCACTAGCCGAGCCCACGAGCAGTACTTC.

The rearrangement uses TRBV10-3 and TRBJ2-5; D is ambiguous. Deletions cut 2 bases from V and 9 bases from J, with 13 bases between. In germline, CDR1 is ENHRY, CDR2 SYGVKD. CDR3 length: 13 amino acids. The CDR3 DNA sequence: TGTGCCATCAGTGAGCAGCTCATCGAGGCCCAGTACTTC. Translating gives CAISEQLIEAQYF.

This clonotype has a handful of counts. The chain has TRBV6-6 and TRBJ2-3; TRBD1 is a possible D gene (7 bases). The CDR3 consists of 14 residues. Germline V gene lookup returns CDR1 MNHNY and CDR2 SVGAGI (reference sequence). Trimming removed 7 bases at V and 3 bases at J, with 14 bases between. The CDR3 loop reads CASTSRGATDTQYF. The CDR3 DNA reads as TGTGCCAGCACCAGCAGGGGGGCAACAGATACGCAGTATTTT.

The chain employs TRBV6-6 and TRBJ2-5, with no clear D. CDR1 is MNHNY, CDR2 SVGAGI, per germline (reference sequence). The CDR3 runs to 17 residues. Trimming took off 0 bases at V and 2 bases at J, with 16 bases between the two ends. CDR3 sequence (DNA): TGTGCCAGCAGTTACTCGAATGTGGCAGCTCCACAAGAGACCCAGTACTTC. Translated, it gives CASSYSNVAAPQETQYF.

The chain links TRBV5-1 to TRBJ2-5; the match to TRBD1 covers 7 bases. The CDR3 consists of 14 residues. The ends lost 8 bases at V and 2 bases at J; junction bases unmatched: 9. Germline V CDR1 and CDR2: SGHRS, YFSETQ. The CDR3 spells CARPKGTEQETQYF. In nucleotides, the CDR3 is TGCGCCAGACCCAAGGGGACAGAGCAAGAGACCCAGTACTTC. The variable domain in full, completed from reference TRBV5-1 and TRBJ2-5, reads KAGVTQTPRYLIKTRGQQVTLSCSPISGHRSVSWYQQTPGQGLQFLFEYFSETQRNKGNFPGRFSGRQFSNSRSEMNVSTLELGDSALYLCARPKGTEQETQYFGPGTRLLVL.

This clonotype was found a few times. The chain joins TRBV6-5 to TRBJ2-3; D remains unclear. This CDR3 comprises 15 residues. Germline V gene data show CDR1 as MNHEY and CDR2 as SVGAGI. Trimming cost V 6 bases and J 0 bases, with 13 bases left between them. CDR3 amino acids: CASRSLKTSTDTQYF. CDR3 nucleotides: TGTGCCAGCAGATCCCTGAAGACTAGCACAGATACGCAGTATTTT.

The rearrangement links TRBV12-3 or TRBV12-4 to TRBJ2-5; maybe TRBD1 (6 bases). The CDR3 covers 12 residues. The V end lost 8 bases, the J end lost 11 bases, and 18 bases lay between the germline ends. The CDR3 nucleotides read TGTGCCAGCCGGGACACGGGAAATGAGCAGTACTTC. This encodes CASRDTGNEQYF.

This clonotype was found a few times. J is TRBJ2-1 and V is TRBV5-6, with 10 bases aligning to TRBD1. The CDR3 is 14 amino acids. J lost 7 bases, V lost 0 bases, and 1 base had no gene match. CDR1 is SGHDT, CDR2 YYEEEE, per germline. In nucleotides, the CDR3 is TGTGCCAGCAGCTTGGGGGGACAGGGGAATGAGCAGTTCTTC. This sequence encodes CASSLGGQGNEQFF.

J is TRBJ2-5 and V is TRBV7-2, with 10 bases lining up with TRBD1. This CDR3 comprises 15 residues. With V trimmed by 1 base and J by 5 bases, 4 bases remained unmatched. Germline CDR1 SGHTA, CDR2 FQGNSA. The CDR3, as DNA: TGTGCCAGCAGCTTAGTCGACAGGGGGCGTGAGACCCAGTACTTC. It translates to CASSLVDRGRETQYF.

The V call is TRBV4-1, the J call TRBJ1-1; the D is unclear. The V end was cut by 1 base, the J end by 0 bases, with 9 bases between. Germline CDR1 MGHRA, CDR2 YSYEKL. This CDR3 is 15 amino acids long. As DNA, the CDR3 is TGCGCCAGCAGCCAAGGTGAGAGGGTGAACACTGAAGCTTTCTTT. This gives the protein CASSQGERVNTEAFF.

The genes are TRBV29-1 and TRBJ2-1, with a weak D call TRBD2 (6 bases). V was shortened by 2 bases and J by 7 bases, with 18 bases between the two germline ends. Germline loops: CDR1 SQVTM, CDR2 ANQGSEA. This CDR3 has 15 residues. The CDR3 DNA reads TGCAGCGTTGAATTATTTAGCGGAGGTGGTAATGAGCAGTTCTTC. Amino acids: CSVELFSGGGNEQFF.